The 20 T cell receptor beta chains in this list originate from one sample, sequenced in a study of T cell responses to AZD1222 COVID-19 vaccine. TCRdb keeps only in-frame clones here, not all; method: immunoSEQ multiplex PCR. The sample yields around 140,000 clones, 70% to 90% seen once. The specimen comprised peripheral blood, sampled on day 0 of AZD1222 vaccination. The source is an adult in good health.

The V call is TRBV19, the J call TRBJ1-5; D perhaps matches TRBD1 (6 bases). V was pared by 5 bases and J by 2 bases, with 16 bases between. CDR3 length: 16 residues. CDR1 is LNHDA and CDR2 is SQIVND in the germline V gene (reference sequence). The CDR3 DNA follows: TGTGCCAGTAGTGTGACGGGGGCGAGAGGCAATCAGCCCCAGCATTTT. Translating it yields CASSVTGARGNQPQHF.

J is TRBJ1-1 and V is TRBV13, with TRBD1 as a possible D gene (5 bases). The germline gives CDR1 PRHDT, CDR2 FYEKMQ (reference sequence). Trimming stripped 5 bases from V and 1 base from J, with 17 bases between. The CDR3 has 16 amino acids. In DNA, the CDR3 is TGTGCCAGCAGCCAAGGGACCCCGAACGCGAACACTGAAGCTTTCTTT. Translated, it gives CASSQGTPNANTEAFF.

This rearrangement joins TRBV28 to TRBJ1-4; D gene ambiguous. The CDR3 spans 17 residues. CDR1 is MDHEN and CDR2 is SYDVKM in the germline V gene. The ends were cut back, 4 bases at V and 1 base at J, with 16 bases in the middle. The CDR3 reads CASSSRYGPLTNEKLFF. The CDR3 coding sequence is TGTGCCAGCAGTTCCCGTTATGGGCCTCTAACTAATGAAAAACTGTTTTTT.

V and J are TRBV7-6 and TRBJ2-7; TRBD1 matches at 10 bases. CDR3 length: 15 residues. In germline, CDR1 is SGHVS, CDR2 FNYEAQ. V trimming: 1 base; J trimming: 6 bases; junction bases outside the gene matches: 6. The CDR3 nucleotides read TGTGCCAGCAGCTTAGGTGGACAGGGGGGAGGCGAGCAGTACTTC. Translating it yields CASSLGGQGGGEQYF.

The rearrangement uses TRBV5-8 and TRBJ2-3; a weak D match, TRBD2 (6 bases). Trimming left V 3 bases short and J 0 bases short, with 11 bases between. Germline V CDR1 and CDR2: SGHTS, YDEGEE. This CDR3 spans 15 amino acids. CDR3 DNA sequence: TGTGCCAGCAGCTCGGGGGATACCAGCACAGATACGCAGTATTTT. Translated, it gives CASSSGDTSTDTQYF.

This clone was recorded once. The gene calls are TRBV25-1 and TRBJ1-2; no reliable D call. Germline V gives CDR1 MGHDK, CDR2 SYGVNS. The CDR3 loop spans 13 amino acids. The V end lost 6 bases, the J end lost 4 bases, and 12 bases lay between the germline ends. The CDR3 sequence is CASSRDTFYGYTF. The CDR3 DNA is TGTGCCAGCAGCCGAGACACCTTCTATGGCTACACCTTC.

The V gene is TRBV28, the J gene TRBJ2-7; D remains unclear. The V gene's germline CDR1 is MDHEN and CDR2 SYDVKM. Trimming removed 7 bases at V and 0 bases at J, with 16 bases between. The CDR3 is 15 residues long. The CDR3 loop is CASTSWTASSYEQYF. In nucleotides, the CDR3 is TGTGCCAGCACTTCGTGGACGGCTTCCTCCTACGAGCAGTACTTC.

The chain carries TRBV5-6 and TRBJ1-4; TRBD1 is a possible D gene (5 bases). V was trimmed by 2 bases and J by 10 bases, leaving 12 bases between them. The CDR3 covers 13 residues. Per the germline V gene, CDR1 is SGHDT and CDR2 is YYEEEE. CDR3 DNA sequence: TGTGCCAGCAGCTTTGGTCAGGGTGGAAAACTGTTTTTT. Translating gives CASSFGQGGKLFF.

V gene TRBV7-9 combines with J gene TRBJ1-2; 9 positions agree with TRBD1. The germline V gene encodes CDR1 SEHNR and CDR2 FQNEAQ (reference sequence). The V gene end was trimmed by 7 bases and the J gene end by 8 bases; junction bases not matched to a gene: 5. CDR3 length: 12 residues. The chain's CDR3 is CASTGTGFGYTF. The DNA of the CDR3 is TGTGCCAGCACAGGGACAGGGTTCGGCTACACCTTC.

V gene TRBV7-9 combines with J gene TRBJ2-3; the match to TRBD2 covers 13 bases. Germline CDR1 reads SEHNR; CDR2 reads FQNEAQ (reference sequence). The trim removed 3 bases at V and 1 base at J, leaving 4 bases unmatched. The CDR3 runs to 17 residues. CDR3 in amino acids: CASSFPTSGGGTDTQYF. The CDR3 coding sequence is TGTGCCAGCAGCTTCCCTACTAGCGGGGGGGGCACAGATACGCAGTATTTT. Full variable domain (rest looked up from reference TRBV7-9 and TRBJ2-3): DTGVSQNPRHKITKRGQNVTFRCDPISEHNRLYWYRQTLGQGPEFLTYFQNEAQLEKSRLLSDRFSAERPKGSFSTLEIQRTEQGDSAMYLCASSFPTSGGGTDTQYFGPGTRLTVL.

The CDR3 here is CASSSPRTGNTEAFF. In DNA form, the CDR3 reads TGTGCCAGCAGCTCTCCTCGGACAGGAAACACTGAAGCTTTCTTT. This chain joins TRBV5-4 and TRBJ1-1; 7 bases map to TRBD1. Looked up from germline, CDR1 is SGHNT and CDR2 is YYREEE (reference sequence). This CDR3 comprises 15 residues. V gave up 3 bases and J gave up 2 bases; unmatched junction bases: 7.

Regarding this clone: This CDR3 is also generated by other DNA sequences in the sample. This chain joins TRBV2 and TRBJ2-2; no clear D. V lost 6 bases and J 5 bases, leaving 4 bases between the germline ends. The germline gives CDR1 SNHLY, CDR2 FYNNEI. The length of the CDR3 is 11 residues. This chain's CDR3 is CASRGTGELFF. DNA for the CDR3: TGTGCCAGCAGGGGGACCGGGGAGCTGTTTTTT.

The chain is built from TRBV30 and TRBJ2-7; TRBD2 matches at 8 bases. Germline CDR1 reads GTSNPN; CDR2 reads SVGIG (reference sequence). The CDR3 is 14 amino acids. V shed 0 bases and J 3 bases; nucleotides not matched to a gene: 4. As DNA, the CDR3 is TGTGCCTGGAGTGTAGGGGGGACTAGCTACGAGCAGTACTTC. Translated: CAWSVGGTSYEQYF.

CDR3 sequence (DNA): TGTGCCACCTCGTTCGAGGCGGGACTCCCCAATGAGCAGTTCTTC. Amino acid sequence: CATSFEAGLPNEQFF. The chain uses TRBV6-4 and TRBJ2-1, with a tentative D call TRBD2 (6 bases). CDR1 and CDR2 from the germline V gene are MRHNA and SNTAGT. V dropped 10 bases and J dropped 6 bases, with 22 bases sitting between them. CDR3 length: 15 amino acids.

The genes are TRBV9 and TRBJ2-3, with 10 bases aligning to TRBD2. Looked up from germline, CDR1 is SGDLS and CDR2 is YYNGEE. V trimming: 4 bases; J trimming: 1 base; junction bases outside the gene matches: 6. The CDR3 length is 16 residues. The CDR3 reads CASSLGGTSGTDTQYF. The DNA of the CDR3 is TGTGCCAGCAGCCTCGGGGGGACTAGCGGCACAGATACGCAGTATTTT.

The V call is TRBV5-4, the J call TRBJ1-1; D unresolved. Germline V gene data show CDR1 as SGHNT and CDR2 as YYREEE (reference sequence). The CDR3 sequence is 18 residues long. V lost 4 bases, J lost 1 base, and 23 bases lay in between. CDR3 protein: CASSHGVRLLIPNTEAFF. The CDR3 region has the DNA TGTGCCAGCAGCCATGGAGTTCGGCTTCTGATCCCGAACACTGAAGCTTTCTTT.

The chain joins TRBV9 to TRBJ2-3; D remains ambiguous. The CDR3 spans 14 residues. Germline CDR1 and CDR2: SGDLS and YYNGEE. V shed 4 bases and J shed 3 bases, with 12 bases lying between them. CDR3 sequence: CASSPHRATDTQYF. In DNA, the CDR3 is TGTGCCAGCAGCCCCCACCGGGCGACAGATACGCAGTATTTT.

DNA of the CDR3: TGTGCCAGCAGCCCCCGTAGGGATGGTGAAAAACTGTTTTTT. Residues: CASSPRRDGEKLFF. V usage is TRBV7-9 and J usage is TRBJ1-4; D not resolved. V was pared by 5 bases and J by 7 bases, with 14 bases between. CDR1 is SEHNR and CDR2 is FQNEAQ in the germline V gene (reference sequence). CDR3 length: 14 amino acids.

This clone has only one observation. The rearrangement links TRBV4-1 to TRBJ2-2, with 8 bases lining up with TRBD2. The ends lost 0 bases at V and 5 bases at J; junction bases unmatched: 5. The CDR3 runs to 16 residues. Germline-derived CDR1 and CDR2 are MGHRA and YSYEKL. CDR3 loop: CASSQDASGWTGELFF. In DNA form, the CDR3 reads TGCGCCAGCAGCCAAGATGCTAGCGGGTGGACCGGGGAGCTGTTTTTT.

This clone came up once. The chain has TRBV5-6 and TRBJ2-7; D call uncertain. The CDR3 is 13 residues long. Germline CDR1 and CDR2: SGHDT and YYEEEE. V was shortened by 0 bases and J by 3 bases, with 7 bases between the two germline ends. CDR3 nucleotide sequence: TGTGCCAGCAGCTTGGAGGCTAGCTACGAGCAGTACTTC. Its translation: CASSLEASYEQYF.